This T cell receptor (beta chain) comes out of a study of human versus mouse CDR3 diversity and MHC coevolution. Broader study findings: Among all groups, most of the three human donors showed least clonal inequality.

Only in-frame clones appear in the TCRdb table, and some are missing; sequencing was by immunoSEQ multiplex PCR. The data hold 55,000 to 65,000 clones, with roughly 94% observed a single time. In the case of this clone: What it recognizes is unknown.

This sequence was found in a person between 60 and 69 years old in good health. Sequenced input: naive CD4+ T cells from blood. Subset meaning: CD45RO-negative CD62L-positive naive CD4 T cells.

Written as DNA, the CDR3 is TGTGCCAGCAGCTTGAGGCGTTCCAGCTCCTACGAGCAGTACTTC. It is translated as CASSLRRSSSYEQYF. The genes are TRBV7-3 and TRBJ2-7; D is unresolved. Germline-derived CDR1 and CDR2 are SGHTA and FQGTGA. V lost 3 bases to trimming and J lost 0 bases, with 12 bases between them. The CDR3 sequence is 15 residues long.